Listed here are 28 T cell receptor beta chains from one sample, sequenced in a study of T cells in Graves' hyperthyroidism and ophthalmopathy. TCR beta CDR3 regions were amplified from RNA transcripts. The HTBI primer set served for first-round RT-PCR of the TCR CDR3. TCRdb redid the calling of the multiplex PCR reads with MiXCR, one entry per CDR3 protein. Of approximately 640,000 distinct CDR3 sequences detected, roughly 17% appear once; the ten largest clones hold roughly a sixth. Input material: blood. The receptors originated from a middle-aged man with Graves' hyperthyroidism.

This clonotype was seen ten or more times. This chain connects TRBV12-3 or TRBV12-4 to TRBJ2-2; D gene unclear. Trimming pared 3 bases from V and 2 bases from J, leaving 10 bases between. The CDR3 totals 15 residues. The CDR3 nucleotides are TGTGCCAGCAGTTTTTTTACGGAAAACACCGGGGAGCTGTTTTTT. It yields the protein CASSFFTENTGELFF.

J is TRBJ2-7 and V is TRBV11-2, with TRBD2 as a possible D gene (5 bases). V was cut by 0 bases and J by 3 bases, with 12 bases left in between. Germline V gene lookup returns CDR1 SGHAT and CDR2 FQNNGV. This CDR3 is built from 15 residues. The CDR3 loop is CASSLDPGTYYEQYF. For the CDR3, the DNA is TGTGCCAGCAGCTTAGATCCGGGAACTTACTACGAGCAGTACTTC.

This clonotype was counted ten times or more. The CDR3 loop is CASGTGLTYNEQFF. The CDR3 DNA sequence: TGTGCCAGCGGAACAGGGTTGACCTACAATGAGCAGTTCTTC. This chain connects TRBV9 to TRBJ2-1, with D possibly being TRBD1 (6 bases). The germline gives CDR1 SGDLS, CDR2 YYNGEE. Trimming took off 7 bases at V and 2 bases at J, with 13 bases between the two ends. The CDR3 runs 14 residues.

The table lists this clonotype with many counts. The rearrangement links TRBV12-5 to TRBJ2-1, with 10 positions matching TRBD2. This CDR3 comprises 15 residues. V was clipped by 1 base and J by 4 bases; unmatched bases: 1. The germline V gene has CDR1 LGHNT and CDR2 FRNRAP. CDR3 nucleotides: TGTGCTAGTGGTTTGGGGACTAGCGGTTACAATGAGCAGTTCTTC. It is translated as CASGLGTSGYNEQFF.

V is TRBV10-3 and J is TRBJ2-2; D call uncertain. The V gene lost 6 bases and the J gene lost 0 bases, with 8 bases spanning the gap. The CDR3 consists of 14 residues. In germline, CDR1 is ENHRY, CDR2 SYGVKD. CDR3 nucleotides: TGTGCCATCAGCGAGCTCGCGAACACCGGGGAGCTGTTTTTT. It is translated as CAISELANTGELFF.

The chain couples TRBV5-8 to TRBJ1-5; unclear D gene. Per germline, CDR1 SGHTS and CDR2 YDEGEE. Trimming cost V 4 bases and J 7 bases, with 12 bases left between them. CDR3 length: 13 amino acids. CDR3 sequence reads: CASSPWERQPQHF. DNA for the CDR3: TGTGCCAGCAGCCCCTGGGAGAGACAGCCCCAGCATTTT.

Notes on this clonotype: It may be a read error: a sequence one base away is much more abundant. The chain employs TRBV19 and TRBJ1-6; TRBD1 matches 7 bases. Germline trimming cut 7 bases from V and 5 bases from J; bases unmatched to any gene: 2. CDR3 length equals 13 residues. Germline V gives CDR1 LNHDA, CDR2 SQIVND (reference sequence). The CDR3 reads CASIGTDNSPLHF. The CDR3 nucleotides read TGTGCCAGTATCGGGACAGATAATTCACCCCTCCACTTT.

Comments on this clonotype: One base away lies a much larger clone, so this may be a sequencing read error. Here the CDR3 omits its conserved ending phenylalanine or tryptophan, so a read error is the likely source. In nucleotides, the CDR3 is TGCGCCAGCAGAGGGTTCTACGAGCAGTACTGC. It is translated as CASRGFYEQYC. V is TRBV5-1 and J is TRBJ2-7; D is uncertain. Germline V gene sequence: CDR1 SGHRS, CDR2 YFSETQ. The V and J ends lost 5 bases and 3 bases respectively, with 6 bases between them. The CDR3 sequence is 11 residues long.

This clonotype was counted at least ten times. The chain combines TRBV10-2 with TRBJ2-7; D might be TRBD2 (6 bases). Germline loops: CDR1 WSHSY, CDR2 SAAADI. The V gene lost 5 bases and the J gene lost 7 bases, with 18 bases spanning the gap. This CDR3 has 14 residues. The CDR3 sequence is CASSPGTPRSEQYF. The CDR3 DNA is TGCGCCAGCAGTCCTGGGACTCCCAGGAGTGAGCAGTACTTC.

This chain uses TRBV20-1 with TRBJ1-5, with 8 bases that match TRBD1. Germline V CDR1 and CDR2: DFQATT, SNEGSKA (reference sequence). This CDR3 has 15 residues. V dropped 7 bases and J dropped 2; count of bases not matched to a gene: 10. CDR3 loop: CSGSRTGIGNQPQHF. The CDR3 DNA reads TGCAGTGGATCCCGGACAGGGATTGGCAATCAGCCCCAGCATTTT.

This clonotype has a count of ten or more. The CDR3 DNA is TGTGCCATCAATGAATATAGCAATCAGCCCCAGCATTTT. Amino acid sequence: CAINEYSNQPQHF. The chain couples TRBV10-3 to TRBJ1-5; D is ambiguous. The CDR3 totals 13 residues. Germline CDR1 is ENHRY and CDR2 is SYGVKD. The germline V and J ends were trimmed by 7 bases and 0 bases, with 7 bases remaining between them.

Notes on this clonotype: One base away lies a much larger clone, so this may be a sequencing read error. The gene calls are TRBV10-3 and TRBJ2-1; 12 bases map to TRBD2. Per the germline V gene, CDR1 is ENHRY and CDR2 is SYGVKD. V gave up 4 bases and J gave up 9 bases; unmatched junction bases: 7. The CDR3 runs to 15 residues. In DNA form, the CDR3 reads TGTGCCATCAGTGGGACTAGCGGGAAGGGAGTTGAGCAGTTCTTC. Residues: CAISGTSGKGVEQFF.

This clonotype was detected a few times. The chain combines TRBV7-9 with TRBJ2-7, with 13 positions matching TRBD2. The germline gives CDR1 SEHNR, CDR2 FQNEAQ (reference sequence). Trimming cost V 8 bases and J 2 bases; bases outside gene matches: 3. The CDR3 covers 14 residues. The CDR3 bases are TGTGCCAGCGGGGGACTAGCGGGAACCTACGAGCAGTACTTC. Translating it yields CASGGLAGTYEQYF.

This clonotype appeared many times. The chain carries TRBV5-1 and TRBJ2-1, with unresolved D. V was pared by 2 bases and J by 3 bases, with 6 bases between. The CDR3 runs 13 residues. The germline gives CDR1 SGHRS, CDR2 YFSETQ. In DNA form, the CDR3 reads TGCGCCAGCAGCTTTAACGTCTACAATGAGCAGTTCTTC. The encoded protein is CASSFNVYNEQFF.

J is TRBJ1-1 and V is TRBV3-1; D gene uncertain. CDR1 LGHDT and CDR2 YNNKEL come from the germline V gene (reference sequence). Trimming took 6 bases from V and 5 from J, leaving 13 bases between them. This CDR3 region has 13 residues. The CDR3 reads CASRTATGTEAFF. CDR3 coding DNA: TGTGCCAGCAGGACGGCTACTGGGACTGAAGCTTTCTTT.

This clonotype appeared a few times. A read error may be the cause here, since a much bigger clone is one base away. Likely a read error: the CDR3 ends without its conserved phenylalanine or tryptophan. The CDR3 is CASSPRGDQPQHS. CDR3 sequence (DNA): TGTGCCAGCTCACCAAGGGGGGATCAGCCCCAGCATTCT. The chain has TRBV18 and TRBJ1-5; possibly TRBD1 for D (6 bases). In germline, CDR1 is KGHSH, CDR2 LQKENI. Between the trimmed V and J ends, which lost 2 bases and 5 bases, there was a span of 7 bases. The CDR3 sequence is 13 residues long.

This clonotype has ten or more counts. J is TRBJ1-6 and V is TRBV27; D unresolved. Trimming took 2 bases from V and 7 from J, leaving 6 bases between them. Germline CDR1 and CDR2: MNHEY and SMNVEV (reference sequence). The CDR3 consists of 13 residues. The CDR3 here is CASSLLANSPLHF. CDR3 nucleotide sequence: TGTGCCAGCAGTTTACTGGCAAATTCACCCCTCCACTTT.

This clonotype was counted a few times. This chain connects TRBV28 to TRBJ2-5, with D perhaps matching TRBD1 or TRBD2 (7 bases each). V shed 7 bases and J shed 3 bases, with 15 bases lying between them. This CDR3 comprises 14 residues. The germline CDR1 and CDR2 sequences are MDHEN and SYDVKM. CDR3 nucleotides: TGTGCCAGCACCCAGGGGGGGGCGAAAGAGACCCAGTACTTC. Protein: CASTQGGAKETQYF.

The chain couples TRBV7-3 to TRBJ2-1; TRBD2 matches 14 bases. This CDR3 contains 15 residues. Trimming at V came to 4 bases and at J to 8 bases, leaving 4 bases not matched to a gene. Germline V lookup: CDR1 SGHTA, CDR2 FQGTGA. CDR3 loop: CASSWGTSGSDEQFF. The CDR3 bases are TGTGCCAGCAGCTGGGGGACTAGCGGGAGTGATGAGCAGTTCTTC.

This clonotype appeared a few times. The rearrangement uses TRBV30 and TRBJ1-2; the D gene is possibly TRBD1 (6 bases). The V end lost 7 bases, the J end lost 8 bases, and 17 bases lay between the germline ends. The CDR3 has 12 amino acids. From germline, CDR1 is GTSNPN and CDR2 SVGIG (reference sequence). The CDR3 region is CASHLRGAGYTF. In DNA form, the CDR3 reads TGTGCCTCCCACCTGCGGGGGGCGGGCTACACCTTC.

This clonotype was observed a handful of times. The chain uses TRBV10-1 and TRBJ2-7; 14 positions match TRBD2. The junction had 13 bases not matched to a gene; V was cut back by 4 bases and J by 2 bases. From germline, CDR1 is WNHNN and CDR2 SYGVQD (reference sequence). The CDR3 sequence is 19 residues long. The chain's CDR3 is CASSGIHRGTSGSTYEQYF. CDR3 bases: TGCGCCAGCAGTGGAATTCACCGTGGGACTAGCGGGAGTACCTACGAGCAGTACTTC.

This clonotype came up a few times. The rearrangement links TRBV10-3 to TRBJ2-6, with D unclear. This CDR3 comprises 15 residues. CDR1 and CDR2 from the germline V gene are ENHRY and SYGVKD. V was clipped by 0 bases and J by 6 bases, with 9 bases between them. CDR3 nucleotides: TGTGCCATCAGTGAGTCGGTTTTGAAGGCCAACGTCCTGACTTTC. Its protein product is CAISESVLKANVLTF.

The chain employs TRBV5-4 and TRBJ2-1; maybe TRBD2 (5 bases). V was cut by 2 bases and J by 4 bases, with 13 bases left in between. This CDR3 comprises 15 residues. Germline V CDR1 and CDR2: SGHNT, YYREEE (reference sequence). Here the CDR3 reads CASSFPGEGYNEQFF. CDR3 bases: TGTGCCAGCAGCTTTCCAGGCGAGGGTTACAATGAGCAGTTCTTC. Full variable domain (rest looked up from reference TRBV5-4 and TRBJ2-1): ETGVTQSPTHLIKTRGQQVTLRCSSQSGHNTVSWYQQALGQGPQFIFQYYREEENGRGNFPPRFSGLQFPNYSSELNVNALELDDSALYLCASSFPGEGYNEQFFGPGTRLTVL.

V and J are TRBV5-6 and TRBJ2-7, with D possibly being TRBD2 (7 bases). Germline V gene sequence: CDR1 SGHDT, CDR2 YYEEEE. CDR3 length equals 15 residues. Trimming removed 2 bases from V and 1 base from J, with 13 bases in between. Here the CDR3 reads CASSFTGRGSYEQYF. Written as DNA, the CDR3 is TGTGCCAGCAGCTTTACAGGGAGGGGATCCTACGAGCAGTACTTC.

The chain uses TRBV7-2 and TRBJ2-1; 14 bases are a match to TRBD2. The germline gives CDR1 SGHTA, CDR2 FQGNSA. V dropped 1 base and J dropped 4; count of bases not matched to a gene: 6. The CDR3 has 18 residues. The CDR3 DNA reads as TGTGCCAGCAGCTTAGGATTTCGGACTAGCGGGAGGTACAATGAGCAGTTCTTC. Encoded protein: CASSLGFRTSGRYNEQFF.

This clonotype appeared many times. The gene calls are TRBV7-2 and TRBJ2-1; tentatively, D is TRBD1 (7 bases). The CDR3 length is 15 residues. The germline CDR1 and CDR2 sequences are SGHTA and FQGNSA. The ends were cut back, 4 bases at V and 4 bases at J, with 14 bases in the middle. CDR3 nucleotides: TGTGCCAGCAGCTCCTCCAGGGGGACTTACAATGAGCAGTTCTTC. As protein: CASSSSRGTYNEQFF. Based on the CDR3 plus reference TRBV7-2 and TRBJ2-1, the full variable domain is GAGVSQSPSNKVTEKGKDVELRCDPISGHTALYWYRQSLGQGLEFLIYFQGNSAPDKSGLPSDRFSAERTGGSVSTLTIQRTQQEDSAVYLCASSSSRGTYNEQFFGPGTRLTVL.

In its sample, this clonotype was seen many times. V gene TRBV6-5 combines with J gene TRBJ2-7, with TRBD1 matching over 9 bases. Germline V gene sequence: CDR1 MNHEY, CDR2 SVGAGI. The CDR3 contains 15 residues. The ends lost 2 bases at V and 6 bases at J; junction bases unmatched: 8. The CDR3 nucleotides read TGTGCCAGCAGTTACCCGGGACAGGGAGTTTCCGAGCAGTACTTC. Its translation: CASSYPGQGVSEQYF.

This clonotype was counted at least ten times. This rearrangement joins TRBV20-1 to TRBJ2-3, with 8 bases identical to TRBD2. Per germline, CDR1 DFQATT and CDR2 SNEGSKA (reference sequence). CDR3 size: 15 residues. V was clipped by 1 base and J by 2 bases; unmatched bases: 5. This CDR3 reads CSARVLAEYTDTQYF. As DNA, the CDR3 is TGCAGTGCTAGAGTACTAGCGGAGTACACAGATACGCAGTATTTT.